The rows below give T cell receptor beta chains drawn from one sample of a study of shared clonotypes between healthy human individuals. The protocol was immunoSEQ multiplex PCR, while the TCRdb copy is restricted to in-frame clones and leaves out a portion. In the table there are 2 million to 2.5 million clones, 85% to 95% of which are singletons. The specimen was naive CD4+ T cells sorted from blood. These receptors were taken from a man younger than 35 in good health. The CDR3 runs from the conserved cysteine through the conserved F or W. D genes are given only for firm matches. Clone size is shown for a subset of rows, as once, few, many or a class of expanded clone.

- | TRBJ2-3 | TRBV2 | - | CASGRDITDTQYF | TGTGCCAGCGGCCGGGACATCACAGATACGCAGTATTTT
TRBD1 | TRBJ1-1 | TRBV4-1 | - | CASSQLGTGVTEAFF | TGCGCCAGCAGCCAACTCGGGACAGGGGTCACTGAAGCTTTCTTT
- | TRBJ2-7 | TRBV12-2 | - | CASRRRLGIYEQYF | TGTGCAAGTCGCCGGCGCCTGGGTATATACGAGCAGTACTTC
- | TRBJ2-5 | TRBV11-2 | - | CASSVRGLETQYF | TGTGCCAGCAGCGTACGGGGTTTGGAGACCCAGTACTTC
- | TRBJ1-6 | TRBV4-2 | - | CASSLNPQTTYNSPLHF | TGTGCCAGCAGCCTTAACCCCCAAACCACCTATAATTCACCCCTCCACTTT
- | TRBJ1-3 | TRBV30 | once | CAWKTSGNTIYF | TGTGCCTGGAAGACGAGTGGAAACACCATATATTTT
- | TRBJ1-1 | TRBV2 | - | CASSAQGMNTEAFF | TGTGCCAGCAGTGCGCAGGGGATGAACACTGAAGCTTTCTTT
- | TRBJ1-3 | TRBV6-5 | - | CASSYSGDSGNTIYF | TGTGCCAGCAGTTACTCAGGGGACTCTGGAAACACCATATATTTT
TRBD1 | TRBJ1-5 | TRBV6-1 | - | CASSGQGAGQPQHF | TGTGCCAGCAGTGGACAGGGGGCAGGGCAGCCCCAGCATTTT
TRBD1 | TRBJ1-2 | TRBV7-8 | - | CASSLAKGAGLSYGYTF | TGTGCCAGCAGCCTCGCAAAGGGGGCGGGATTGAGCTATGGCTACACCTTC
- | TRBJ2-1 | TRBV27 | - | CASRAGAGVGGEQFF | TGTGCCAGCAGAGCCGGGGCAGGGGTCGGAGGGGAGCAGTTCTTC
- | TRBJ2-3 | TRBV6-5 | - | CASSYGLTGSPDTQYF | TGTGCCAGCAGTTACGGACTAACGGGATCCCCAGATACGCAGTATTTT
- | TRBJ2-5 | TRBV28 | - | CASSLRRETQYF | TGTGCCAGCAGTTTAAGGAGGGAGACCCAGTACTTC
- | TRBJ2-1 | TRBV6-5 | - | CASSSGWGDEQFF | TGTGCCAGCAGCTCAGGGTGGGGCGATGAGCAGTTCTTC
- | TRBJ1-2 | TRBV11-3 | - | CASSLDIYRYYGYTF | TGTGCCAGCAGCTTAGATATTTACAGATACTATGGCTACACCTTC
- | TRBJ2-1 | TRBV30 | - | CAWSVLRTTVVLRNEQFF | TGTGCCTGGAGTGTACTCAGGACTACAGTTGTTTTGCGAAATGAGCAGTTCTTC
- | TRBJ2-2 | TRBV6-1 | - | CASGGQSIGELFF | TGTGCCAGCGGTGGACAGTCGATCGGGGAGCTGTTTTTT
- | TRBJ1-2 | TRBV5-1 | once | CASSLPYGPSLNGYTF | TGCGCCAGCAGCTTGCCGTATGGGCCTTCTTTAAACGGCTACACCTTC
- | TRBJ1-5 | TRBV12-5 | - | CASGLVKTRSSNQPQHF | TGTGCTAGTGGTTTGGTAAAGACACGGTCTAGCAATCAGCCCCAGCATTTT
TRBD1 | TRBJ2-3 | TRBV5-4 | - | CASSDRGSTDTQYF | TGTGCCAGCAGCGACAGGGGTAGCACAGATACGCAGTATTTT
- | TRBJ2-5 | TRBV7-9 | - | CASSLGLGQETQYF | TGTGCCAGCAGCTTAGGACTAGGGCAAGAGACCCAGTACTTC
- | TRBJ2-2 | TRBV7-2 | - | CASSLSGQVTGELFF | TGTGCCAGCAGCTTATCGGGACAAGTGACCGGGGAGCTGTTTTTT
- | TRBJ2-7 | TRBV5-1 | - | CASSLEGQPLHEQYF | TGCGCCAGCAGCTTGGAGGGGCAGCCCCTACACGAGCAGTACTTC
TRBD2 | TRBJ2-5 | TRBV5-1 | - | CASSHTLGGRAQETQYF | TGCGCCAGCAGCCATACCCTAGGCGGGAGGGCCCAAGAGACCCAGTACTTC
- | TRBJ2-1 | TRBV5-8 | - | CASSFRDKTYNEQFF | TGTGCCAGCAGCTTCCGGGACAAGACCTACAATGAGCAGTTCTTC
TRBD2 | TRBJ2-2 | TRBV11-2 | - | CASSLGTSGGTGELFF | TGTGCCAGCAGCTTGGGGACTAGCGGGGGTACCGGGGAGCTGTTTTTT
- | TRBJ2-7 | TRBV7-2 | - | CASSLAIQGAEQYF | TGTGCCAGCAGCTTAGCGATACAGGGCGCCGAGCAGTACTTC
TRBD1 | TRBJ1-6 | TRBV19 | few | CATMARTGDSPLHF | TGTGCCACAATGGCCCGGACAGGGGATTCACCCCTCCACTTT
- | TRBJ1-1 | TRBV2 | - | CASSERHQSTEAFF | TGTGCCAGCAGTGAAAGACACCAGAGCACTGAAGCTTTCTTT
TRBD1 | TRBJ2-2 | TRBV18 | - | CASPTGGLRAGELFF | TGTGCCAGCCCGACAGGGGGTCTCCGTGCCGGGGAGCTGTTTTTT
- | TRBJ2-7 | TRBV18 | - | CASSPFNGYEQYF | TGTGCCAGCTCACCATTTAACGGGTACGAGCAGTACTTC
TRBD1 | TRBJ2-7 | TRBV6-5 | - | CASRGQGGEQYF | TGTGCCAGCAGGGGACAGGGCGGCGAGCAGTACTTC
- | TRBJ1-1 | TRBV27 | - | CASSRGGFGVAAEAFF | TGTGCCAGCTCGCGCGGGGGTTTTGGGGTAGCCGCTGAAGCTTTCTTT
TRBD1 | TRBJ2-5 | TRBV5-1 | - | CASSRAGGEETQYF | TGCGCCAGCAGCAGAGCAGGGGGCGAAGAGACCCAGTACTTC
- | TRBJ2-2 | TRBV9 | - | CASSVVDGITGELFF | TGTGCCAGCAGCGTAGTCGATGGTATCACCGGGGAGCTGTTTTTT
- | TRBJ2-2 | TRBV10-1 | - | CASRSWWQTGELFF | TGCGCCAGCCGATCGTGGTGGCAAACCGGGGAGCTGTTTTTT